This T cell receptor (beta chain) was observed in a study of T cell repertoires in cytomegalovirus infection. Study at large: Alongside well-studied HLA-B-restricted CMV epitopes, recently identified HLA-C-restricted CMV epitopes were also used. Study observations and caveats: HLA-C-restricted CMV clonotypes gave the most frequent clonotype in two of eight donors. Of the TCR beta families, the public ones yielded a cumulative frequency that identified carriers of CMV plus the relevant HLA.

Between the trimmed V and J ends, which lost 2 bases and 2 bases, there was a span of 9 bases. This CDR3 is built from 14 residues. Only a few counts were recorded for this clonotype. Antigen unknown. One entry per CDR3 protein results from TCRdb running MiXCR on the reads. The table includes about 330,000 distinct CDR3 sequences, approximately 35% detected once. The sample consisted of cultured PBMCs, taken from culture after CMV antigen stimulation. This receptor was identified in a human donor in good health (CMV status not recorded). Some clones in this sample may be carry-over from other donors' samples. The chain employs TRBV12-3 or TRBV12-4 and TRBJ1-2; D ambiguous. The CDR3 DNA reads TGTGCCAGCAGTTTACGGGGAAACAACTATGGCTACACCTTC. Translating it yields CASSLRGNNYGYTF.